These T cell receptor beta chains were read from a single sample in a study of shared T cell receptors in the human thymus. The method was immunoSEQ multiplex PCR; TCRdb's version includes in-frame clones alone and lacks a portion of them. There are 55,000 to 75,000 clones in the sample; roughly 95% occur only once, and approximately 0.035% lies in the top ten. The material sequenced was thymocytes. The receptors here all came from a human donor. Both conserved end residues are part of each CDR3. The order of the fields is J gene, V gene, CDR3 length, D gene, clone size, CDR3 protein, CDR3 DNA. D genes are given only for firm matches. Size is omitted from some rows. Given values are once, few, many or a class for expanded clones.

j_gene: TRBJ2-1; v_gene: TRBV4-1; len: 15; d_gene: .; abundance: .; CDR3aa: CASSQGYSSYNEQFF; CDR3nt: TGCGCCAGCAGCCAAGGGTACAGCTCCTACAATGAGCAGTTCTTC
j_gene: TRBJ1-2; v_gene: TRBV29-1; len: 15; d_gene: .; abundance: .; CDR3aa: CSVDLGAGSSYGYTF; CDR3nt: TGCAGCGTTGACTTGGGCGCAGGGTCTAGCTATGGCTACACCTTC
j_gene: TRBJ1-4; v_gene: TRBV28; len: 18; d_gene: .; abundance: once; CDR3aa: CASSRSKNRVKTNEKVFF; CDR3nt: TGTGCCAGCAGCCGAAGTAAAAACAGGGTTAAGACAAATGAAAAAGTGTTTTTT
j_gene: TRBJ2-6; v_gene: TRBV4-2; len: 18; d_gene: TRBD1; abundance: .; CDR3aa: CASSLRQGISSGANVLTF; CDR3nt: TGTGCCAGCAGCCTCAGACAGGGTATTTCCTCTGGGGCCAACGTCCTGACTTTC
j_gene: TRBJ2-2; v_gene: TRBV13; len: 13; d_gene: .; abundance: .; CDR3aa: CASSSDDSGELFF; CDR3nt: TGTGCCAGCAGCTCCGACGACTCCGGGGAGCTGTTTTTT
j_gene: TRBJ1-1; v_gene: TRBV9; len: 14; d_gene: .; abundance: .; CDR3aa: CASSVDQAYTEAFF; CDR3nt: TGTGCCAGCAGCGTAGACCAAGCGTACACTGAAGCTTTCTTT
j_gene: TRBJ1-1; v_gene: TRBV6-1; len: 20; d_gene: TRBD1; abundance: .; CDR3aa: CASSEDVSKDRAINRAEAFF; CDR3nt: TGTGCCAGCAGTGAAGACGTTTCTAAGGACAGGGCTATTAACCGTGCCGAAGCTTTCTTT
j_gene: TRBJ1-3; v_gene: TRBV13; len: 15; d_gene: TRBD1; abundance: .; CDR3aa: CASSSGTGPGNTIYF; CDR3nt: TGTGCCAGCAGCTCCGGGACAGGGCCTGGAAACACCATATATTTT
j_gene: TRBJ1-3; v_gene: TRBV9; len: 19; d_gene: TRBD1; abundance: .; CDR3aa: CASSVAGQGAVRPGNTIYF; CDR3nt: TGTGCCAGCAGCGTAGCAGGACAGGGAGCGGTACGGCCTGGAAACACCATATATTTT
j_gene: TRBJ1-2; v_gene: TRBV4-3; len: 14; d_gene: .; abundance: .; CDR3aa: CASSQDGGYYGYTF; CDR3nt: TGCGCCAGCAGCCAAGATGGGGGGTACTATGGCTACACCTTC
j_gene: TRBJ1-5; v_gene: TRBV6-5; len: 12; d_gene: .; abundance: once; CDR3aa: CASRTVDQPQHF; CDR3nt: TGTGCCAGCAGGACAGTTGACCAGCCCCAGCATTTT
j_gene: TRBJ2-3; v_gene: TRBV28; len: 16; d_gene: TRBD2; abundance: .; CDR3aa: CASSLLAGGRRGTQYF; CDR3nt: TGTGCCAGCAGCCTACTAGCGGGGGGGCGGAGAGGTACGCAGTATTTT
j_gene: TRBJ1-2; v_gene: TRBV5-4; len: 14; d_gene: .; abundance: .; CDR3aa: CASSLANRGDGYTF; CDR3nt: TGTGCCAGCAGCTTGGCCAATAGGGGGGATGGCTACACCTTC
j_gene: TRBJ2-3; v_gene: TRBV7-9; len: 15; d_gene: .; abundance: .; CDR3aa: CASSFEEASTDTQYF; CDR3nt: TGTGCCAGCAGCTTCGAGGAGGCTAGCACAGATACGCAGTATTTT
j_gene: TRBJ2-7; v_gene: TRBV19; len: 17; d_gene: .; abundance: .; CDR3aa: CASSTREGGEKSYEQYF; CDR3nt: TGTGCCAGTAGTACCCGAGAAGGCGGGGAGAAATCCTACGAGCAGTACTTC
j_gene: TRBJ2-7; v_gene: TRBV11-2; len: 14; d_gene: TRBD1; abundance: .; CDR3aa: CASSKGQTLYEQYF; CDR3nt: TGTGCCAGCAGCAAGGGACAGACCCTCTACGAGCAGTACTTC
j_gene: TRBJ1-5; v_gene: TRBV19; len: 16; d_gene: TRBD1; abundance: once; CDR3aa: CASIRDSHFSNQPQHF; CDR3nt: TGTGCAAGCATCCGGGACAGTCACTTTAGCAATCAGCCCCAGCATTTT
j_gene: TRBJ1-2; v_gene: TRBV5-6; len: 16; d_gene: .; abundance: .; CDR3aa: CASSFYPDIHIYGYTF; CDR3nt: TGTGCCAGCAGCTTTTATCCCGACATTCACATCTATGGCTACACCTTC
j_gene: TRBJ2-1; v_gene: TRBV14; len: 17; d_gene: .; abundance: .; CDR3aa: CASSQNMGAGPYNEQFF; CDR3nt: TGTGCCAGCAGCCAAAACATGGGCGCCGGTCCCTACAATGAGCAGTTCTTC
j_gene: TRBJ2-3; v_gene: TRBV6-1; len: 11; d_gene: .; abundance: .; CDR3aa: CASSSTDTQYF; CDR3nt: TGTGCCAGCAGTAGCACAGATACGCAGTATTTT
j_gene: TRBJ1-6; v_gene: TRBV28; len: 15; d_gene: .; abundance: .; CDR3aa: CASRIQGLDNSPLHF; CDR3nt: TGTGCCAGCAGAATACAGGGTCTCGATAATTCACCCCTCCACTTT
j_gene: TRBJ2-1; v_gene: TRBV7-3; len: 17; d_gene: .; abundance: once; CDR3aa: CASSLVPAVSPKNEQFF; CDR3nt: TGTGCCAGCAGCTTAGTACCGGCAGTCTCCCCTAAGAATGAGCAGTTCTTC
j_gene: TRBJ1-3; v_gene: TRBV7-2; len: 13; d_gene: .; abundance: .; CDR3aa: CASSPRLVDTIYF; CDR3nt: TGTGCCAGCAGCCCCCGGCTGGTTGACACCATATATTTT
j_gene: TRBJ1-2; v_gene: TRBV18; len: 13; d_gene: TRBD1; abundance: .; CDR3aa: CASSPTGDYGYTF; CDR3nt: TGTGCCAGCTCACCCACAGGGGACTATGGCTACACCTTC
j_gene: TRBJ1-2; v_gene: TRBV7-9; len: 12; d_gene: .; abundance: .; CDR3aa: CASSLVDYGYTF; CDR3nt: TGTGCCAGCAGCTTAGTGGACTATGGCTACACCTTC
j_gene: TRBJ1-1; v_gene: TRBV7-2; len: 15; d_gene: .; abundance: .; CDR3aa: CASSSYRVGNTEAFF; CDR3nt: TGTGCCAGCAGCTCCTACAGGGTCGGGAACACTGAAGCTTTCTTT
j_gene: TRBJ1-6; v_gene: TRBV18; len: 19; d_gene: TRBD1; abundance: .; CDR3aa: CASSPGAWTGQLQASPLHF; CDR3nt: TGTGCCAGCTCACCAGGGGCTTGGACAGGGCAACTCCAAGCCTCACCCCTCCACTTT
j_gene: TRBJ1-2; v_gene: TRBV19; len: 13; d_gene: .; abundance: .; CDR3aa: CASRVGQNYGYTF; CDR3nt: TGTGCCAGTAGAGTCGGACAGAACTATGGCTACACCTTC
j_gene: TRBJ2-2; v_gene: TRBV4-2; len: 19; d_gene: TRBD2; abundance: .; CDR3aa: CASSSQVVAGGLKGGELFF; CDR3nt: TGTGCCAGCAGCTCCCAAGTAGTAGCGGGGGGGCTGAAGGGCGGGGAGCTGTTTTTT
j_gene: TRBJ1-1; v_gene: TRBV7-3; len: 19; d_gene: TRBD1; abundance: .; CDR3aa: CASSLLEPPAGQMNTEAFF; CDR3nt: TGTGCCAGCAGCTTACTCGAACCCCCGGCGGGACAGATGAACACTGAAGCTTTCTTT
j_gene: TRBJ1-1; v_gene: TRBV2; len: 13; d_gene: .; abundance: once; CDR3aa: CASSDFGSTEAFF; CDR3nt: TGTGCCAGCAGTGATTTTGGGAGCACTGAAGCTTTCTTT
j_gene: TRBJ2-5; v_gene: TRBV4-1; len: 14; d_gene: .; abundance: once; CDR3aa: CASSQEKRGRTQYF; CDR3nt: TGCGCCAGCAGCCAAGAAAAGAGGGGTCGGACCCAGTACTTC
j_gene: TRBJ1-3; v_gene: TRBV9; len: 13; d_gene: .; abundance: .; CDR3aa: CASSVDSRSTIYF; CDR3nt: TGTGCCAGCAGCGTAGATTCACGGAGCACCATATATTTT
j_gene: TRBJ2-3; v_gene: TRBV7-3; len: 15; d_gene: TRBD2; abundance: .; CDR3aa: CASSFSGGVTDTQYF; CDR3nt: TGTGCCAGCAGCTTTTCGGGGGGAGTAACAGATACGCAGTATTTT
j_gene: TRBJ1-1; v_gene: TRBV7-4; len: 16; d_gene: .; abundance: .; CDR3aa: CASSLTLEQTNTEAFF; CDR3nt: TGTGCCAGCAGCTTAACGTTAGAACAGACGAACACTGAAGCTTTCTTT
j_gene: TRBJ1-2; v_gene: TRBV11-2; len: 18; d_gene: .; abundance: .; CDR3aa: CASSLGCRSGMLFYSYTF; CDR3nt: TGTGCCAGCAGCTTAGGGTGCAGGTCCGGGATGCTCTTTTATAGCTACACCTTC
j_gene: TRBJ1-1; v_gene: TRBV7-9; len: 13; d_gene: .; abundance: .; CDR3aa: CASSLGVRTEAFF; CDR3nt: TGTGCCAGCAGCTTAGGGGTTCGAACTGAAGCTTTCTTT
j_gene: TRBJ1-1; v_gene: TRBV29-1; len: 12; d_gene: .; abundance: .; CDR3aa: CSVQRGDTEAFF; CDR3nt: TGCAGCGTCCAAAGGGGGGACACTGAAGCTTTCTTT
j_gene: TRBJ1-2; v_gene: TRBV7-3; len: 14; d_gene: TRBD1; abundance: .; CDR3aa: CASSTTGGVGGYTF; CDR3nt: TGTGCCAGCTCCACGACAGGGGGAGTTGGCGGCTACACCTTC
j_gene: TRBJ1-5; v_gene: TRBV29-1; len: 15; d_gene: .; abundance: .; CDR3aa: CSVGGGDGGNQPQHF; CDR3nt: TGCAGCGTTGGGGGTGGAGATGGTGGCAATCAGCCCCAGCATTTT
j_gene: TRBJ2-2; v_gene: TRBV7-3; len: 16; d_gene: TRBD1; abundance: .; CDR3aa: CASSLSLGQGTGELFF; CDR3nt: TGTGCCAGCAGCTTAAGTCTGGGACAGGGGACCGGGGAGCTGTTTTTT
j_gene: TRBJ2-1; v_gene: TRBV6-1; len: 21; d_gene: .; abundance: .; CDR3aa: CASSELCPGHNNELAHNEQFF; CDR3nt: TGTGCCAGCAGTGAATTATGTCCAGGTCATAACAATGAGCTAGCCCATAATGAGCAGTTCTTC
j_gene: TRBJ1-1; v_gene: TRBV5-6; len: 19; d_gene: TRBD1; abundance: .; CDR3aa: CASSPLWTGEMLGLGEAFF; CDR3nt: TGTGCCAGCAGCCCCCTTTGGACAGGGGAGATGCTGGGCCTCGGAGAAGCTTTCTTT
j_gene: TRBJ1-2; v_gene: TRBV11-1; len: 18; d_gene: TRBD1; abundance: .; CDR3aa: CASSRIDRDRGLIYGYTF; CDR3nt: TGTGCCAGCAGCCGAATCGACAGGGACAGGGGGCTGATCTATGGCTACACCTTC
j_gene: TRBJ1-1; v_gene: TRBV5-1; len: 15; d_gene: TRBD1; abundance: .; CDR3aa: CASSLVGQGNTEAFF; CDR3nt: TGCGCCAGCAGCTTGGTGGGACAGGGTAACACTGAAGCTTTCTTT
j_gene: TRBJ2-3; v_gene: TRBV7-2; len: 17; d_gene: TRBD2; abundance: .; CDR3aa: CASSLETSGGRTDTQYF; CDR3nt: TGTGCCAGCAGCTTAGAGACTAGCGGGGGACGCACAGATACGCAGTATTTT
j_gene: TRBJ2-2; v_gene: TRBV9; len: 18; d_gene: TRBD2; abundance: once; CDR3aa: CASSVGVAGAFRTGELFF; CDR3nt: TGTGCCAGCAGCGTAGGGGTAGCGGGGGCGTTTAGGACCGGGGAGCTGTTTTTT
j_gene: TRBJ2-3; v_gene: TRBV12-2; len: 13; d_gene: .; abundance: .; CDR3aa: CASRRRGTDTQYF; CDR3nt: TGTGCAAGTCGGCGTCGGGGCACAGATACGCAGTATTTT
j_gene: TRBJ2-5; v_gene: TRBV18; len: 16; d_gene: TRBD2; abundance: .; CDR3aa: CASSPPRTSGAGTQYF; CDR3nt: TGTGCCAGCTCACCACCAAGGACTAGCGGGGCCGGGACCCAGTACTTC
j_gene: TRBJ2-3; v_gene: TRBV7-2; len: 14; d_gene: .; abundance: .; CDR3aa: CASSSITAILTQYF; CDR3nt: TGTGCCAGCAGCTCTATAACAGCAATCCTTACGCAGTATTTT
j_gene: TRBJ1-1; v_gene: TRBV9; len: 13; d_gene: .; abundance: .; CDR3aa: CASSVRRDTEAFF; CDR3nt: TGTGCCAGCAGCGTACGTCGAGACACTGAAGCTTTCTTT
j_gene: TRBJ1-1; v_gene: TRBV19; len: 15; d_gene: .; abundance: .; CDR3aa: CASTEGGSGNTEAFF; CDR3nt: TGTGCCAGTACCGAGGGGGGTAGTGGGAACACTGAAGCTTTCTTT
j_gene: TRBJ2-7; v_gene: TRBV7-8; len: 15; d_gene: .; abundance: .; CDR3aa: CASSSDRDKDYEQYF; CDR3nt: TGTGCCAGCAGCTCGGACCGGGACAAAGACTACGAGCAGTACTTC